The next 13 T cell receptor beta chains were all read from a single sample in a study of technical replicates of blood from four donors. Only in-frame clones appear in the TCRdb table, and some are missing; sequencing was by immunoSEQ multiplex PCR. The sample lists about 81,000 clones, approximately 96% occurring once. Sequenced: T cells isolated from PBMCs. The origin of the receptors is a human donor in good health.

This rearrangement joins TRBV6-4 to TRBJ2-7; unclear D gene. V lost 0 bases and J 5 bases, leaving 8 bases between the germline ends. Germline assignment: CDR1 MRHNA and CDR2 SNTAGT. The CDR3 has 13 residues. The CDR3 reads CASSDSRLDEQYF. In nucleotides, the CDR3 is TGTGCCAGCAGTGACTCGAGGTTAGACGAGCAGTACTTC.

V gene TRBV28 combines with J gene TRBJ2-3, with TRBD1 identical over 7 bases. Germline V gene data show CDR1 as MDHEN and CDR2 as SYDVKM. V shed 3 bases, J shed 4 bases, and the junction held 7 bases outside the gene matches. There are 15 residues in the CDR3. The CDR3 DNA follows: TGTGCCAGCAGTTTCCGAGACAGGGAATCAGATACGCAGTATTTT. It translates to CASSFRDRESDTQYF.

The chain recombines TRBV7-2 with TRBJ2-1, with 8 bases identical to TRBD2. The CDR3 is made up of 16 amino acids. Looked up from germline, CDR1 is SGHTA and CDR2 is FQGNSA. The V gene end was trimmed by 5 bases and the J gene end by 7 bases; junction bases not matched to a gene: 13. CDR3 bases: TGTGCCAGCAGCGCCGAGGGAGCGGGAGTGGGGAATGAGCAGTTCTTC. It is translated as CASSAEGAGVGNEQFF.

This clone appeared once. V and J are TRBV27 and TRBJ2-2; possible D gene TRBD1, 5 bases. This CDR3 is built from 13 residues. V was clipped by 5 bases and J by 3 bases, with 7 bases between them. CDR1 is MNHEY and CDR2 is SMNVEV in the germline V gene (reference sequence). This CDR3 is CASSDRYTGELFF. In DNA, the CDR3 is TGTGCCAGCAGTGACAGATACACCGGGGAGCTGTTTTTT.

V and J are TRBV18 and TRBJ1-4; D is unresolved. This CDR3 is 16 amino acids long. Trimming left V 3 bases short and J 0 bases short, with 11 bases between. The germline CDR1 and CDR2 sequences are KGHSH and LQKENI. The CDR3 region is CASSPGSPATNEKLFF. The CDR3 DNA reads TGTGCCAGCTCACCGGGCAGCCCTGCAACTAATGAAAAACTGTTTTTT.

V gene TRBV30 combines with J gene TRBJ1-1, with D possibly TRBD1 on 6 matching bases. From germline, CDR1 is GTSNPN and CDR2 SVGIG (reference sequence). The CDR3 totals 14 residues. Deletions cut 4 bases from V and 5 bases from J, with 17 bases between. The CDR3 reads CAWNLAAGATEAFF. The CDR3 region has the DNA TGTGCCTGGAATTTGGCGGCAGGGGCTACTGAAGCTTTCTTT.

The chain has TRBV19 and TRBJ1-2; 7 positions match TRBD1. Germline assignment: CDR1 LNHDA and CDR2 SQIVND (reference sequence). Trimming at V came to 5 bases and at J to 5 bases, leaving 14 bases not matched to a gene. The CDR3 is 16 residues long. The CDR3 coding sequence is TGTGCCAGTAGTCCTCCTGCGGGACAGACCCATTATGGCTACACCTTC. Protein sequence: CASSPPAGQTHYGYTF.

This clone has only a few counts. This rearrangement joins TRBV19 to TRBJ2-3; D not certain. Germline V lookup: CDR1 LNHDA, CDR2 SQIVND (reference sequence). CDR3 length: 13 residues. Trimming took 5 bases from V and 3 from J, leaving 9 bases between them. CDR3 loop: CASSARRTDTQYF. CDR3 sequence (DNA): TGTGCCAGTAGTGCGCGAAGAACAGATACGCAGTATTTT.

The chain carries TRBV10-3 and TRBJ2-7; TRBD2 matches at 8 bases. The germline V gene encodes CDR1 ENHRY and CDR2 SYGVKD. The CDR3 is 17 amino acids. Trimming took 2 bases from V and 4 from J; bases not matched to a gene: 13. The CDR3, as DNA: TGTGCCATCAGTGAGCTGGGGGCCGGGACTAGTAGTTACGAGCAGTACTTC. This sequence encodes CAISELGAGTSSYEQYF.

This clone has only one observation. The CDR3 is CASSLPGDYGYTF. The CDR3 region has the DNA TGCGCCAGCAGCTTGCCGGGGGACTATGGCTACACCTTC. The chain couples TRBV5-1 to TRBJ1-2; TRBD1 might be the D (5 bases). The CDR3 extends over 13 amino acids. V was pared by 1 base and J by 3 bases, with 7 bases between. Germline lookup yields CDR1 SGHRS and CDR2 YFSETQ.

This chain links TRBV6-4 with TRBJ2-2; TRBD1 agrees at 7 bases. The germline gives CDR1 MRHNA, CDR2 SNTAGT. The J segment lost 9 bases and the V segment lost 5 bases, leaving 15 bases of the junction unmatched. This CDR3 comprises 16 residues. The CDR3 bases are TGTGCCAGCAGTCTTCAGGGACAGATGGGAAACCGGGAGCTGTTTTTT. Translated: CASSLQGQMGNRELFF.

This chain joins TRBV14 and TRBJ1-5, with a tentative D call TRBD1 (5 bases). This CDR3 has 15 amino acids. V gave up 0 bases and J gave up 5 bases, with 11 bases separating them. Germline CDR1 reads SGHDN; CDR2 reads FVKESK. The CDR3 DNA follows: TGTGCCAGCAGCCAAGAGGTAACAGGTTATCAGCCCCAGCATTTT. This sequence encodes CASSQEVTGYQPQHF.

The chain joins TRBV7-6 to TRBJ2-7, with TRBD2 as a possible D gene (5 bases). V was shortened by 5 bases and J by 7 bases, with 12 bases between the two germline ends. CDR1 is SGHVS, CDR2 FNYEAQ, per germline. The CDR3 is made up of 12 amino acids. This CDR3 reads CASSLNRGEQYF. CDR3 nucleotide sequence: TGTGCCAGCAGCCTCAACCGGGGAGAGCAGTACTTC.